The rows below give T cell receptor beta chains drawn from one sample of a study of CD8+ T cells in alopecia areata. The protocol was immunoSEQ multiplex PCR, while the TCRdb copy is restricted to in-frame clones and leaves out a portion. The data contain 150,000 to 200,000 clones, roughly three fifths of them singletons. Sequencing was performed on CD4+ T cells sorted from blood, taken around week 50, from a patient treated with tofacitinib. Every receptor here comes from a human donor with alopecia areata. CDR3s include the opening cysteine and the closing phenylalanine or tryptophan. A D gene is named only where the DNA matches it firmly. For some rows the clone size is stated as once, few or many, or as a class when expanded; others skip it.

V	size	J	D	DNA	CDR3
TRBV2	NA	TRBJ1-4	NA	TGTGCCAGCAGTGGAAGACGTAATGAAAAACTGTTTTTT	CASSGRRNEKLFF
TRBV29-1	few	TRBJ1-2	NA	TGCAGCGTTAGGGAAGCTAATGGCTACACCTTC	CSVREANGYTF
TRBV9	NA	TRBJ1-2	NA	TGTGCCAGCAGCGCGTCCCCAGGGCGGCACTATGGCTACACCTTC	CASSASPGRHYGYTF
TRBV6-5	NA	TRBJ1-2	NA	TGTGCCAGCACCCTGGGGGGCTATGGCTACACCTTC	CASTLGGYGYTF
TRBV1	NA	TRBJ1-2	NA	TGCACCAGCAGCTCCCGAGAGAGGGCCGAGAACTATGGCTACACCTTC	CTSSSRERAENYGYTF
TRBV7-2	NA	TRBJ2-3	NA	TGTGCCAGCAGCCGGGACCCCCGTACAGATACGCAGTATTTT	CASSRDPRTDTQYF
TRBV29-1	NA	TRBJ2-7	TRBD1	TGCAGCGTTGAACTTCTCCGACAGGGCACCTACGAGCAGTACTTC	CSVELLRQGTYEQYF
TRBV13	NA	TRBJ2-3	NA	TGTGCCAGCAGCTCGACCGTCACAGATACGCAGTATTTT	CASSSTVTDTQYF
TRBV30	NA	TRBJ2-1	TRBD2	TGTGCCTGGAGCCCCGACGGGGGGGACAATGAGCAGTTCTTC	CAWSPDGGDNEQFF
TRBV10-2	NA	TRBJ1-2	NA	TGCGCCAGCAGTGACGTGGCGGGGAACTATGGCTACACCTTC	CASSDVAGNYGYTF
TRBV20-1	NA	TRBJ1-5	NA	TGCAGTGCGAGGAGACCCCAGCATTTT	CSARRPQHF
TRBV6-5	NA	TRBJ2-7	TRBD1	TGTGCCGCCTATACAGGGGGCGCCTCCTACGAGCAGTACTTC	CAAYTGGASYEQYF
TRBV18	NA	TRBJ2-3	NA	TGTGCCAGCTCACCCAGCACAGATACGCAGTATTTT	CASSPSTDTQYF